Presented here are 17 T cell receptor beta chains from one specimen sequenced in a study of T cell repertoires in cytomegalovirus infection. TCRdb re-called the reads with MiXCR, one entry per CDR3 protein. Of more than 85,000 distinct CDR3 sequences in the sample, around 29% are singletons; the top ten hold about 81%. Their antigens are not known. Source: CD8+ T cells from cultured PBMCs, taken from culture after CMV antigen stimulation. Source of these receptors: a human donor in good health (CMV status not recorded). Some clones in this sample may be carry-over from other donors' samples.

The chain recombines TRBV20-1 with TRBJ1-1, with D tentatively TRBD1 (6 bases). The CDR3 length is 15 residues. The V gene lost 4 bases and the J gene lost 3 bases, with 18 bases spanning the gap. From germline, CDR1 is DFQATT and CDR2 SNEGSKA (reference sequence). CDR3 sequence reads: CSANLIRGTDTEAFF. CDR3 sequence (DNA): TGCAGTGCTAACCTAATCAGGGGCACCGACACTGAAGCTTTCTTT.

This clonotype was observed a handful of times. The chain links TRBV11-1 to TRBJ1-2; 8 bases align to TRBD1. From germline, CDR1 is SGHAT and CDR2 FQDESV (reference sequence). The CDR3 covers 14 residues. The J segment lost 8 bases and the V segment lost 5 bases, leaving 10 bases of the junction unmatched. CDR3 bases: TGTGCCAGCAGCCCCCTTCAGGGGGCGGGAGGCTACACCTTC. It translates to CASSPLQGAGGYTF.

V is TRBV3-1 and J is TRBJ2-7; the D is unclear. CDR1 is LGHDT, CDR2 YNNKEL, per germline (reference sequence). V was cut by 5 bases and J by 6 bases, with 14 bases left in between. The CDR3 runs 13 residues. Written as DNA, the CDR3 is TGTGCCAGCAGCGTCGGCTTTGGGTTCGAGCAGTACTTC. Amino acid sequence: CASSVGFGFEQYF.

This clonotype has a handful of counts. The gene calls are TRBV6-1 and TRBJ2-3; maybe TRBD2 (5 bases). This CDR3 is built from 15 residues. V lost 7 bases and J 0 bases, leaving 14 bases between the germline ends. The germline V gene has CDR1 MNHNS and CDR2 SASEGT. The CDR3 bases are TGTGCCAGCAACCCCGGGGAAATCAGCACAGATACGCAGTATTTT. This translates into CASNPGEISTDTQYF.

This clonotype was recorded many times. This chain connects TRBV7-9 to TRBJ2-5; TRBD2 matches 7 bases. The CDR3 consists of 13 residues. Germline V gives CDR1 SEHNR, CDR2 FQNEAQ (reference sequence). J lost 0 bases, V lost 5 bases, and 0 bases had no gene match. CDR3 bases: TGTGCCAGCAGCGCGGGGGACCAAGAGACCCAGTACTTC. This codes for CASSAGDQETQYF.

This sequence joins TRBV24-1 and TRBJ2-5, with D unclear. V was shortened by 4 bases and J by 1 base, with 6 bases between the two germline ends. Germline V lookup: CDR1 KGHDR, CDR2 SFDVKD. CDR3 length: 13 residues. The CDR3 sequence is CATSDNTQETQYF. The CDR3 DNA reads as TGTGCCACCAGTGACAACACCCAAGAGACCCAGTACTTC.

This clonotype came up a few times. V is TRBV29-1 and J is TRBJ1-2; the D gene is possibly TRBD1 (5 bases). Germline lookup yields CDR1 SQVTM and CDR2 ANQGSEA. This CDR3 has 14 residues. Trimming cost V 4 bases and J 6 bases, with 18 bases left between them. The CDR3 coding sequence is TGCAGCGTTGCCTTGGGACGCGACGACAATGGCTACACCTTC. Translated, it gives CSVALGRDDNGYTF.

The V gene is TRBV2, the J gene TRBJ2-7; the D is unclear. CDR1 and CDR2 from the germline V gene are SNHLY and FYNNEI. The CDR3 totals 13 residues. V was trimmed by 9 bases and J by 1 base, leaving 13 bases between them. The CDR3: CASQRVQSYEQYF. In DNA form, the CDR3 reads TGTGCCAGTCAAAGAGTTCAGTCCTACGAGCAGTACTTC. Full variable domain (missing parts from reference TRBV2 and TRBJ2-7): EPEVTQTPSHQVTQMGQEVILRCVPISNHLYFYWYRQILGQKVEFLVSFYNNEISEKSEIFDDQFSVERPDGSNFTLKIRSTKLEDSAMYFCASQRVQSYEQYFGPGTRLTVT.

The V gene is TRBV19, the J gene TRBJ2-1; no clear D. The length of the CDR3 is 16 residues. The germline CDR1 and CDR2 sequences are LNHDA and SQIVND (reference sequence). V shed 5 bases and J shed 0 bases, with 14 bases lying between them. The CDR3 reads CASSFSSPSSYNEQFF. Written as DNA, the CDR3 is TGTGCCAGTAGTTTCTCCTCCCCCAGCTCCTACAATGAGCAGTTCTTC.

This clonotype has more than one count but fewer than ten. The chain carries TRBV27 and TRBJ2-7; weak D call: TRBD1 (6 bases). Germline-derived CDR1 and CDR2 are MNHEY and SMNVEV (reference sequence). The V gene lost 7 bases and the J gene lost 2 bases, with 9 bases spanning the gap. The CDR3 sequence is 12 residues long. The CDR3 region has the DNA TGTGCCAGCATGACAGGAACCTACGAGCAGTACTTC. Amino acids: CASMTGTYEQYF.

V is TRBV28 and J is TRBJ1-1, with D perhaps TRBD1 (5 bases). From germline, CDR1 is MDHEN and CDR2 SYDVKM. CDR3 length: 12 amino acids. Trimming took 5 bases from V and 11 from J, leaving 15 bases between them. The CDR3 reads CASSLWDRVAFF. The CDR3 coding sequence is TGTGCCAGCAGTCTGTGGGACCGAGTCGCTTTCTTT. Using reference TRBV28 and TRBJ1-1 for the parts outside the CDR3, the full variable domain is DVKVTQSSRYLVKRTGEKVFLECVQDMDHENMFWYRQDPGLGLRLIYFSYDVKMKEKGDIPEGYSVSREKKERFSLILESASTNQTSMYLCASSLWDRVAFFGQGTRLTVV.

The chain is built from TRBV5-5 and TRBJ1-5, with 8 bases that match TRBD1. The junction had 15 bases not matched to a gene; V was cut back by 0 bases and J by 7 bases. Germline V gene data show CDR1 as SGHKS and CDR2 as YYEKEE (reference sequence). This CDR3 region has 18 residues. The CDR3: CASSLGGSAGGFGQPQHF. The CDR3 DNA reads as TGTGCCAGCAGCTTGGGAGGGTCGGCAGGGGGCTTCGGACAGCCCCAGCATTTT. Variable domain in full (rest from reference TRBV5-5 and TRBJ1-5): DAGVTQSPTHLIKTRGQQVTLRCSPISGHKSVSWYQQVLGQGPQFIFQYYEKEERGRGNFPDRFSARQFPNYSSELNVNALLLGDSALYLCASSLGGSAGGFGQPQHFGDGTRLSIL.

This clonotype was counted at least ten times. The CDR3 bases are TGTGCCAGCAGTCGCCACGGGGGGGCGTTGTACAATGAGCAGTTCTTC. Amino acid sequence: CASSRHGGALYNEQFF. The chain employs TRBV12-3 or TRBV12-4 and TRBJ2-1; 8 nucleotides match TRBD2. Germline trimming cut 5 bases from V and 4 bases from J; bases unmatched to any gene: 10. The CDR3 is 16 residues long.

This clonotype occurred a few times. The chain is built from TRBV12-3 or TRBV12-4 and TRBJ1-1, with D tentatively TRBD1 (6 bases). V gave up 6 bases and J gave up 7 bases, with 15 bases separating them. This CDR3 has 13 amino acids. The chain's CDR3 is CASRGDTTNEAFF. CDR3 sequence (DNA): TGTGCCAGCAGGGGGGACACCACAAATGAAGCTTTCTTT.

This clonotype has a count of ten or more. The chain's CDR3 is CASSLSGGGEAFF. The CDR3 DNA follows: TGTGCCAGCAGCTTATCAGGAGGCGGTGAAGCTTTCTTT. The rearrangement uses TRBV7-3 and TRBJ1-1; the D is unclear. V was trimmed by 2 bases and J by 7 bases, leaving 11 bases between them. The germline CDR1 and CDR2 sequences are SGHTA and FQGTGA. CDR3 length equals 13 residues.

On this clonotype itself: A much larger clone is a single base away; this may be a read error. The V call is TRBV7-2, the J call TRBJ2-1; maybe TRBD2 (6 bases). Germline values: CDR1 SGHTA, CDR2 FQGNSA. The CDR3 has 16 residues. The chain's CDR3 is CASSLAAGVSYSEQFF. In DNA, the CDR3 is TGTGCCAGCAGCTTAGCAGCGGGTGTCTCCTACAGTGAGCAGTTCTTC.

The V gene is TRBV5-4, the J gene TRBJ2-7; D remains ambiguous. Germline loops: CDR1 SGHNT, CDR2 YYREEE (reference sequence). The CDR3 is 13 amino acids. V shed 0 bases and J shed 2 bases, with 6 bases lying between them. CDR3 protein: CASSLDSPYEQYF. For the CDR3, the DNA is TGTGCCAGCAGCTTGGACTCCCCCTACGAGCAGTACTTC.